This T cell receptor beta chain was obtained from a study of neoadjuvant anti-PD-1 for oral cavity cancer. This sample's time point: after neoadjuvant nivolumab, at surgical resection. CDR1 SGHRS and CDR2 YFSETQ come from the germline V gene. Trimming took off 3 bases at V and 0 bases at J, with 15 bases between the two ends. This CDR3 has 16 amino acids. Some clones are missing from TCRdb's copy, which holds only in-frame ones; the method was immunoSEQ multiplex PCR. The sample holds around 65,000 clones, roughly nine tenths seen once. This sequence was found in a person aged 35-79 years with oral cavity squamous cell carcinoma. Material: PBMCs, obtained after nivolumab (anti-PD-1) treatment. V is TRBV5-1 and J is TRBJ1-1; D perhaps matches TRBD1 (5 bases). The CDR3 sequence is CASSSAGHFMNTEAFF. Written as DNA, the CDR3 is TGCGCCAGCAGCTCAGCAGGACACTTCATGAACACTGAAGCTTTCTTT.